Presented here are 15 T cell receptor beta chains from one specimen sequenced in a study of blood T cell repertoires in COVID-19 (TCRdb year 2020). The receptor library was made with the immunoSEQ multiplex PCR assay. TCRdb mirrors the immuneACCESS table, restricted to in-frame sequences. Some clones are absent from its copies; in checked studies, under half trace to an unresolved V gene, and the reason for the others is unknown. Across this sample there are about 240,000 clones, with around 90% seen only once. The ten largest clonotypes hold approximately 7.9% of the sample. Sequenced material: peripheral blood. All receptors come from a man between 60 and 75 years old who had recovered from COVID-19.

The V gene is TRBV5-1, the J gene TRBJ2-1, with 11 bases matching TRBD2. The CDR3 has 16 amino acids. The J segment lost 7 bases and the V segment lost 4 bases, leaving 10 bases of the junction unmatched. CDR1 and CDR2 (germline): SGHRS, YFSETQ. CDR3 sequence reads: CASSIPTSGGGNEQFF. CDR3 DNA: TGCGCCAGCAGCATCCCCACTAGCGGGGGCGGAAATGAGCAGTTCTTC.

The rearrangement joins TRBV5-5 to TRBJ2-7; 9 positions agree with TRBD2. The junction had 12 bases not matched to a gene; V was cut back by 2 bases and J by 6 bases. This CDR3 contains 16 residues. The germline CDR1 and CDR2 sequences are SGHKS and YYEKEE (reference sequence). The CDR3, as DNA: TGTGCCAGCAGCTTAGAGCGGGGGGCTCCTTTGGGCGAGCAGTACTTC. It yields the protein CASSLERGAPLGEQYF. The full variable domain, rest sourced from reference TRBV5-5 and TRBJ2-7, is DAGVTQSPTHLIKTRGQQVTLRCSPISGHKSVSWYQQVLGQGPQFIFQYYEKEERGRGNFPDRFSARQFPNYSSELNVNALLLGDSALYLCASSLERGAPLGEQYFGPGTRLTVT.

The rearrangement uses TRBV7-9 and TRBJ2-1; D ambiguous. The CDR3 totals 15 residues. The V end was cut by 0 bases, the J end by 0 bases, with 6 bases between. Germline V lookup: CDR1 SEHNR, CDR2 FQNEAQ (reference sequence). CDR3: CASSLAFNSYNEQFF. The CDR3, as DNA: TGTGCCAGCAGCTTAGCATTTAACTCCTACAATGAGCAGTTCTTC.

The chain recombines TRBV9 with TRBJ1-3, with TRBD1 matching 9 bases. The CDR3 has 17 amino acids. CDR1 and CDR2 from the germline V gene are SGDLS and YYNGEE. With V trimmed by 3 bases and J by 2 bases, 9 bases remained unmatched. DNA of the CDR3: TGTGCCAGCAGCGCAGACCTGGACAGGGGACCTGGAAACACCATATATTTT. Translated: CASSADLDRGPGNTIYF.

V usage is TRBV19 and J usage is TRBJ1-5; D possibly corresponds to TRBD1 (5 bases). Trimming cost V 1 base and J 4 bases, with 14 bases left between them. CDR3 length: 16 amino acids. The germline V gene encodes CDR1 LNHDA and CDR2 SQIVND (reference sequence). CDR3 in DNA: TGTGCCAGTAGTATAGTGCTCGACAGTACGAATCAGCCCCAGCATTTT. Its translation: CASSIVLDSTNQPQHF.

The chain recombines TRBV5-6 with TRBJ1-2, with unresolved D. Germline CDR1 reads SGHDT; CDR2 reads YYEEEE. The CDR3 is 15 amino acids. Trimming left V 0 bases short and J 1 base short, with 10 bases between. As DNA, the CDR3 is TGTGCCAGCAGCTTGGGAGAGACTCTTAACTATGGCTACACCTTC. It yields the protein CASSLGETLNYGYTF.

Written as DNA, the CDR3 is TGTGCCTGGACCGGGTCGACTAACCGTGGGTTCTTC. Residues: CAWTGSTNRGFF. V usage is TRBV30 and J usage is TRBJ2-1; tentatively, D is TRBD2 (5 bases). V was pared by 4 bases and J by 15 bases, with 19 bases between. CDR1 and CDR2 (germline): GTSNPN, SVGIG (reference sequence). The CDR3 totals 12 residues.

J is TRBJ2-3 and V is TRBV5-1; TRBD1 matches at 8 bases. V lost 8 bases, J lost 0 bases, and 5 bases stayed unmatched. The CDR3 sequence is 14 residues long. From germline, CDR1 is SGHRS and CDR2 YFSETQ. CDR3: CASTQGASTDTQYF. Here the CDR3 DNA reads TGCGCCAGTACCCAGGGGGCTAGCACAGATACGCAGTATTTT. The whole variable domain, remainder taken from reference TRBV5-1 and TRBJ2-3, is KAGVTQTPRYLIKTRGQQVTLSCSPISGHRSVSWYQQTPGQGLQFLFEYFSETQRNKGNFPGRFSGRQFSNSRSEMNVSTLELGDSALYLCASTQGASTDTQYFGPGTRLTVL.

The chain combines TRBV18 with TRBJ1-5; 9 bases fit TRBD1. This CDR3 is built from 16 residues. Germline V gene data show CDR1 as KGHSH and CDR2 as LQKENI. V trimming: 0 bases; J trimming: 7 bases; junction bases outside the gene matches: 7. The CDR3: CASSPPGQGMGQPQHF. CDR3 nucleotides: TGTGCCAGCTCACCACCGGGACAGGGAATGGGACAGCCCCAGCATTTT.

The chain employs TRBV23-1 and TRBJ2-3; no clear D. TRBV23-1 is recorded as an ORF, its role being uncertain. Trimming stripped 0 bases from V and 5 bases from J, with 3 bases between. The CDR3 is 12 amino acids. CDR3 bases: TGCGCCAGCAGTCAATCTAGAGATACGCAGTATTTT. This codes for CASSQSRDTQYF.

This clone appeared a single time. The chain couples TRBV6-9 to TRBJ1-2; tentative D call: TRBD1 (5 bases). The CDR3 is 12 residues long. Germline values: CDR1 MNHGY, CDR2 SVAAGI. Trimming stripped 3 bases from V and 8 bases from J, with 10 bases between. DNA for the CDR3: TGTGCCAGCAGTTACGACAGCTGGGGCTACACCTTC. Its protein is CASSYDSWGYTF.

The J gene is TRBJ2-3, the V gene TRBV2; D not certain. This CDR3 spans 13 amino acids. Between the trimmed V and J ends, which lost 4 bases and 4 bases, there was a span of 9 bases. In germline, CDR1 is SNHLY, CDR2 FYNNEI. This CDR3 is CASSVYKPDTQYF. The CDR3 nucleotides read TGTGCCAGCAGTGTTTACAAACCAGATACGCAGTATTTT.

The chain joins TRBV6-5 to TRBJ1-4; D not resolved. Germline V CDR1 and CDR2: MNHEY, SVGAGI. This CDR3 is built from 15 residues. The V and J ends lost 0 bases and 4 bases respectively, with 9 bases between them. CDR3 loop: CASSYSARLNEKLFF. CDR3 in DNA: TGTGCCAGCAGTTACTCGGCGAGGCTTAATGAAAAACTGTTTTTT.

The CDR3 region is CASRRGFSTEAFF. CDR3 in DNA: TGTGCCAGCAGAAGGGGGTTTAGCACTGAAGCTTTCTTT. The genes are TRBV6-5 and TRBJ1-1; possible D gene TRBD1, 6 bases. V lost 6 bases to trimming and J lost 4 bases, with 12 bases between them. This CDR3 region has 13 residues. Germline assignment: CDR1 MNHEY and CDR2 SVGAGI.

The CDR3 protein is CASSFPGQGNTEAFF. CDR3 bases: TGTGCCAGCAGCTTCCCGGGACAGGGAAACACTGAAGCTTTCTTT. The chain carries TRBV5-4 and TRBJ1-1; 9 nucleotides align to TRBD1. The V gene's germline CDR1 is SGHNT and CDR2 YYREEE (reference sequence). The V gene end was trimmed by 2 bases and the J gene end by 2 bases; junction bases not matched to a gene: 4. CDR3 length: 15 amino acids.